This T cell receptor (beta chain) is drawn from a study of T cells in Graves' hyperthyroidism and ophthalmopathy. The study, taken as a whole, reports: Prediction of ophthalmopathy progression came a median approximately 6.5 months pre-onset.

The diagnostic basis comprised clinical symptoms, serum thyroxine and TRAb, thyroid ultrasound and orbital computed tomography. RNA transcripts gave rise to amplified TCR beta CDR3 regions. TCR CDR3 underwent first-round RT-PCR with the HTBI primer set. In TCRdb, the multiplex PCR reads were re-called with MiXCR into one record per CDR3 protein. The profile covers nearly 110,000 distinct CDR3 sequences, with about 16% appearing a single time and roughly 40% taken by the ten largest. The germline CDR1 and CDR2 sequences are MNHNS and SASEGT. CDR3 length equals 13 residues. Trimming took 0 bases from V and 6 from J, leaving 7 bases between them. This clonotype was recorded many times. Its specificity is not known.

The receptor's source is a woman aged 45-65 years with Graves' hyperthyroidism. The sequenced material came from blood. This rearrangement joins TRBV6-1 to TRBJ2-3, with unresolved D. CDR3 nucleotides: TGTGCCAGCAGTGAAGCAGGGTTCGATACGCAGTATTTT. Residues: CASSEAGFDTQYF.